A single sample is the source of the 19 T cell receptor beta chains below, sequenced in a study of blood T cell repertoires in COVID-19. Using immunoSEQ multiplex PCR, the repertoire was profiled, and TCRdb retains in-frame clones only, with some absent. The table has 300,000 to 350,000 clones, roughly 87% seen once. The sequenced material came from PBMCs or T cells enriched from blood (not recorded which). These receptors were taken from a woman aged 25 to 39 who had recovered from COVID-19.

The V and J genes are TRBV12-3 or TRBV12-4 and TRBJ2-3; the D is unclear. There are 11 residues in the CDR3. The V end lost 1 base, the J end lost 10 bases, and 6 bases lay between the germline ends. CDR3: CASSLGVSQYF. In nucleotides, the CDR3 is TGTGCCAGCAGTTTAGGAGTTTCGCAGTATTTT.

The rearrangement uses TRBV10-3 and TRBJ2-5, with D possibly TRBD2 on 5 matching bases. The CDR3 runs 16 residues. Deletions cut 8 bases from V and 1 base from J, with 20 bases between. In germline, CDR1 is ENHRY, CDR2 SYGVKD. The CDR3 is CAISEGRNLGQETQYF. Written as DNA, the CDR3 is TGTGCCATCTCCGAGGGCAGGAACCTGGGCCAAGAGACCCAGTACTTC.

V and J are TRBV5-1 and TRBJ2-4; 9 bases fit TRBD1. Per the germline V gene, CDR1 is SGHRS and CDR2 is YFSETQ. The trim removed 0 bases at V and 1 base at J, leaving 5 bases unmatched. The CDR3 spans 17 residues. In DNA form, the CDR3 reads TGCGCCAGCAGCTTGGGGACAGGGGACGGGGCCAAAAACATTCAGTACTTC. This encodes CASSLGTGDGAKNIQYF.

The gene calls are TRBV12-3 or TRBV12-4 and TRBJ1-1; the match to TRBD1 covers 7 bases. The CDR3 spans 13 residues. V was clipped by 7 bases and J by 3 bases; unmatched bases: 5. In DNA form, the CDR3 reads TGTGCCAGCAACACAGGGGAGGACACTGAAGCTTTCTTT. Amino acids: CASNTGEDTEAFF.

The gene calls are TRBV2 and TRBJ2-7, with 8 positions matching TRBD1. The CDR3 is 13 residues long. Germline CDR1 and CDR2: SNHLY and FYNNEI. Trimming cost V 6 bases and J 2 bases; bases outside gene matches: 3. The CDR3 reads CASRGTGPYEQYF. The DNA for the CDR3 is TGTGCCAGCAGGGGGACAGGCCCCTACGAGCAGTACTTC.

The CDR3 DNA follows: TGCGCCAGCAGCCAAGTTTGGCAGGGAGCGGGGCCAGGCCTGAACACTGAAGCTTTCTTT. This gives the protein CASSQVWQGAGPGLNTEAFF. The chain recombines TRBV4-1 with TRBJ1-1, with a tentative D call TRBD1 (5 bases). Germline lookup yields CDR1 MGHRA and CDR2 YSYEKL. The CDR3 has 20 residues. Deletions cut 1 base from V and 0 bases from J, with 24 bases between.

CDR3 nucleotides: TGTGCCAGTAGTCTCGGACAGAATGAAAAACTGTTTTTT. This gives the protein CASSLGQNEKLFF. The V and J genes are TRBV19 and TRBJ1-4; weak D call: TRBD1 (6 bases). Germline lookup yields CDR1 LNHDA and CDR2 SQIVND (reference sequence). V lost 5 bases to trimming and J lost 5 bases, with 9 bases between them. The CDR3 runs 13 residues.

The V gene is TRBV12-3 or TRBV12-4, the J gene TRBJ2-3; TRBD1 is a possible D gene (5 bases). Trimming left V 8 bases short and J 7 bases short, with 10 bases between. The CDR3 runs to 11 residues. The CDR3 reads CASGRQNTQYF. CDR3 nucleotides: TGTGCCAGCGGAAGACAGAATACGCAGTATTTT.

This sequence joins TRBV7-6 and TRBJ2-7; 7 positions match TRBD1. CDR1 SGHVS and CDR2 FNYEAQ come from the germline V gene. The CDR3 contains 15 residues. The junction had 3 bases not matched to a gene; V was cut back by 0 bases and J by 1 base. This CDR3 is CASSLAGRGSYEQYF. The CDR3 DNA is TGTGCCAGCAGCTTAGCGGGCAGGGGGTCCTACGAGCAGTACTTC.

The CDR3 loop is CASSPRAQVNQPQHF. The CDR3 DNA sequence: TGTGCCAGCAGCCCCCGCGCACAGGTCAATCAGCCCCAGCATTTT. This chain connects TRBV4-2 to TRBJ1-5; possible D gene TRBD1, 5 bases. Deletions cut 4 bases from V and 3 bases from J, with 13 bases between. Germline V gene sequence: CDR1 LGHNA, CDR2 YNFKEQ. The length of the CDR3 is 15 residues.

The CDR3 DNA reads as TGTGCCAGTATGAATACGGACACCATATATTTT. The encoded protein is CASMNTDTIYF. The chain combines TRBV10-3 with TRBJ1-3; D not certain. Trimming shortened V by 10 bases and J by 8 bases, and 12 bases separated the two germline ends. The CDR3 loop spans 11 amino acids. Germline assignment: CDR1 ENHRY and CDR2 SYGVKD.

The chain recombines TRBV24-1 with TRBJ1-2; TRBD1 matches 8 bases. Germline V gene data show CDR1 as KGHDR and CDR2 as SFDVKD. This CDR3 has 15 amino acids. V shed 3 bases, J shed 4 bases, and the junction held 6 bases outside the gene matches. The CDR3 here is CATSDPGQGPYGYTF. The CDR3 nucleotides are TGTGCCACCAGTGATCCCGGACAGGGCCCCTATGGCTACACCTTC.

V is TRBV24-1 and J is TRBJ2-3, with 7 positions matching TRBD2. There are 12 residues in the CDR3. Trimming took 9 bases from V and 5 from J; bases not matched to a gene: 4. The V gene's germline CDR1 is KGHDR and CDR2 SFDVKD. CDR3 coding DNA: TGTGCCACCTCACTAGCGCAAGATACGCAGTATTTT. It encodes CATSLAQDTQYF.

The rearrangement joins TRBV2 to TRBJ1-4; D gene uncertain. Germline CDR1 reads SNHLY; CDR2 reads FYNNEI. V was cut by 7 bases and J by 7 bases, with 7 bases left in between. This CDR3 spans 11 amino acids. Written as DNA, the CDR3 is TGTGCCAGCACGGCGGGTGAAAAACTGTTTTTT. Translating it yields CASTAGEKLFF.

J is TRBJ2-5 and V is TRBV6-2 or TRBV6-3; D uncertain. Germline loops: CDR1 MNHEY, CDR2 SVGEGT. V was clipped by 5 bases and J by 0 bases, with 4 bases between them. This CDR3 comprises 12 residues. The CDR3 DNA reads TGTGCCAGCAGTCGGTACCAAGAGACCCAGTACTTC. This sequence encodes CASSRYQETQYF.

The DNA of the CDR3 is TGTGCCAGCAGCTTAGTAAAGTTAGACTCTGGAAACACCATATATTTT. Protein: CASSLVKLDSGNTIYF. The gene calls are TRBV7-8 and TRBJ1-3; D ambiguous. Per the germline V gene, CDR1 is SGHVS and CDR2 is FQNEAQ. The CDR3 is 16 amino acids. Trimming shortened V by 1 base and J by 0 bases, and 10 bases separated the two germline ends.

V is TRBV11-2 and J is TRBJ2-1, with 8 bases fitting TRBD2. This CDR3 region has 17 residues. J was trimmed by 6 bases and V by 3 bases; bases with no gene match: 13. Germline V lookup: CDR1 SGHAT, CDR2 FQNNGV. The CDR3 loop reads CASSFWVAGTSANEQFF. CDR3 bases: TGTGCCAGCAGCTTTTGGGTAGCGGGGACGTCTGCCAATGAGCAGTTCTTC.

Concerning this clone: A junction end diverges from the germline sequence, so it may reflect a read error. DNA of the CDR3: TGTGCCAGCAGCGAAGGGACAGGGTCCTACGAGCAGTACTTC. Its translation: CASSEGTGSYEQYF. This chain connects TRBV2 to TRBJ2-7; TRBD1 agrees at 9 bases. The germline V gene has CDR1 SNHLY and CDR2 FYNNEI. This CDR3 is 14 amino acids long.

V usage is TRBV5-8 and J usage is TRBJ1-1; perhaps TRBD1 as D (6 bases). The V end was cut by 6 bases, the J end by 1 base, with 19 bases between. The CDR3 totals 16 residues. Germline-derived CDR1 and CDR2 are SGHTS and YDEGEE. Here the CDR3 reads CASTPGHDAGNTEAFF. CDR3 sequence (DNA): TGTGCCAGCACCCCGGGACACGATGCTGGGAACACTGAAGCTTTCTTT.